Included here is one T cell receptor beta chain sequence, with context. In germline, CDR1 is PRHDT, CDR2 FYEKMQ (reference sequence). The CDR3 is 16 amino acids. With V trimmed by 5 bases and J by 7 bases, 16 bases remained unmatched. This entry belongs to a study of tumour-infiltrating T cells in Burkitt lymphoma. Overall study: Repertoire clonality predicted overall and progression-free survival.

Using immunoSEQ multiplex PCR, the repertoire was profiled, and TCRdb retains in-frame clones only, with some absent. The sample consists of some 13,000 clones, approximately 85% of them appearing once. Sequencing was performed on tumor tissue. This rearrangement joins TRBV13 to TRBJ1-2, with 7 bases identical to TRBD1. This receptor was identified in a human donor with diffuse large B-cell lymphoma. This CDR3 is CASSTTTGKDQGGYTF. DNA of the CDR3: TGTGCCAGCAGCACTACGACAGGGAAGGATCAGGGTGGCTACACCTTC.